This T cell receptor (beta chain) was recovered during a study of T cells in Graves' hyperthyroidism and ophthalmopathy. The study, taken as a whole, reports: Blood held most thyroid clonotypes expanded above 0.001 frequency.

The CDR3 regions of TCR beta were amplified from RNA transcripts. The TCR CDR3 was amplified in a first-round RT-PCR using the HTBI primer set. Via MiXCR, TCRdb re-called the multiplex PCR reads, giving one row per CDR3 protein. Of about 260,000 distinct CDR3 sequences listed, around 15% are singletons. Active moderate-to-severe ophthalmopathy, Clinical Activity Score at least 3, NOSPECS at least 4, under 3 months' duration. The study left out patients who had uncontrolled infection, other autoimmune disease, pregnancy or lactation. Together with thyroid ultrasound, orbital computed tomography, serum thyroxine and TRAb, clinical symptoms were used for diagnoses. This CDR3 comprises 12 residues. From germline, CDR1 is KGHSH and CDR2 LQKENI. Trimming cost V 7 bases and J 2 bases, with 5 bases left between them. At least ten counts were recorded for this clonotype. Its antigen remains unknown.

The sequencing input was blood. This clonotype was sampled from a woman aged 18-29 years with Graves' ophthalmopathy. The chain carries TRBV18 and TRBJ2-2; D is undetermined. The CDR3 reads CASFVNTGELFF. The CDR3 DNA reads TGTGCCAGCTTTGTTAACACCGGGGAGCTGTTTTTT. Complete variable domain (other parts from reference TRBV18 and TRBJ2-2): NAGVMQNPRHLVRRRGQEARLRCSPMKGHSHVYWYRQLPEEGLKFMVYLQKENIIDESGMPKERFSAEFPKEGPSILRIQQVVRGDSAAYFCASFVNTGELFFGEGSRLTVL.